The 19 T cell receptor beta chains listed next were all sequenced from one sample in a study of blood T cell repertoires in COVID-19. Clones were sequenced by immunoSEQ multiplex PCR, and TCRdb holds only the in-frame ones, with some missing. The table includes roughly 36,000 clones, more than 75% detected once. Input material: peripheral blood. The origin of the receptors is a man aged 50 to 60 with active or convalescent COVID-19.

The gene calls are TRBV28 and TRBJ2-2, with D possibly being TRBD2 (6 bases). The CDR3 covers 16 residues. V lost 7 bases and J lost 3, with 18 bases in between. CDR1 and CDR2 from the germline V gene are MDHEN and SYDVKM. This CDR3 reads CASNGAGTADTGELFF. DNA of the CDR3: TGTGCCAGCAACGGGGCGGGAACGGCCGACACCGGGGAGCTGTTTTTT.

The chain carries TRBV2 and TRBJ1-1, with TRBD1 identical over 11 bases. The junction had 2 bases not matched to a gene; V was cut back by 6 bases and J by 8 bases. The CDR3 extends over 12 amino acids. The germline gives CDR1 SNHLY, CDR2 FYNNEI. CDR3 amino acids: CASSRDRGEAFF. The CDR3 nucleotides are TGTGCCAGCAGCCGGGACAGGGGGGAAGCTTTCTTT.

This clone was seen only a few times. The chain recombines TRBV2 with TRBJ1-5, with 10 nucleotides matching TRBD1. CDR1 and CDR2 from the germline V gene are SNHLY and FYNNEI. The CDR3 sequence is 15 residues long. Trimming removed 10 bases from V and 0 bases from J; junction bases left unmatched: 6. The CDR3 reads CATARDRGSNQPQHF. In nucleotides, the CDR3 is TGTGCCACGGCCCGGGACAGGGGTAGCAATCAGCCCCAGCATTTT.

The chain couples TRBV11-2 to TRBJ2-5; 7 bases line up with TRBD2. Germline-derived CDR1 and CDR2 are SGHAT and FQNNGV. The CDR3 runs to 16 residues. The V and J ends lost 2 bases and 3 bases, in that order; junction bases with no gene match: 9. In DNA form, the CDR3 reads TGTGCCAGCAGCTTATTCGACTGGGGGGGGGAAGAGACCCAGTACTTC. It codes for CASSLFDWGGEETQYF.

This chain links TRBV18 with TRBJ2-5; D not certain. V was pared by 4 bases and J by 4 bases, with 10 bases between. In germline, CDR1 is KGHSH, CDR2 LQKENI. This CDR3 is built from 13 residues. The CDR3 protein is CASSRSGPETQYF. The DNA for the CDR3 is TGTGCCAGCTCACGTTCAGGTCCAGAGACCCAGTACTTC. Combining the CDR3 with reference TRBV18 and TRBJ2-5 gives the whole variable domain NAGVMQNPRHLVRRRGQEARLRCSPMKGHSHVYWYRQLPEEGLKFMVYLQKENIIDESGMPKERFSAEFPKEGPSILRIQQVVRGDSAAYFCASSRSGPETQYFGPGTRLLVL.

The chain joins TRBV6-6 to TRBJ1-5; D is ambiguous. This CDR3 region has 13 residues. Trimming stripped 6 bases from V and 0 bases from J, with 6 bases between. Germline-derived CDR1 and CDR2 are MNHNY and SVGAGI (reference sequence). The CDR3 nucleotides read TGTGCCAGCAGCCCCTTTAGCAATCAGCCCCAGCATTTT. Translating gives CASSPFSNQPQHF.

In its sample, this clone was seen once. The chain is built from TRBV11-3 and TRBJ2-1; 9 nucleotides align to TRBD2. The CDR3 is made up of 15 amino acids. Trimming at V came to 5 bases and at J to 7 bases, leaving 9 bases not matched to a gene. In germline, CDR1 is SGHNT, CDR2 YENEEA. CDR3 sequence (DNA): TGTGCCAGCAGCCCGATAGCGGGAGAGGGGAATGAGCAGTTCTTC. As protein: CASSPIAGEGNEQFF.

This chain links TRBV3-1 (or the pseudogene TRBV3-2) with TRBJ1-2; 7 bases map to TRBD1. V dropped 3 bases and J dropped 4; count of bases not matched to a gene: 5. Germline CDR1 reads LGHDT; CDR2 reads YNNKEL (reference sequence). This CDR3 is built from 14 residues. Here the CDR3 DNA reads TGTGCCAGCAGCCAGATAGGGGGCGGCTATGGCTACACCTTC. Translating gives CASSQIGGGYGYTF.

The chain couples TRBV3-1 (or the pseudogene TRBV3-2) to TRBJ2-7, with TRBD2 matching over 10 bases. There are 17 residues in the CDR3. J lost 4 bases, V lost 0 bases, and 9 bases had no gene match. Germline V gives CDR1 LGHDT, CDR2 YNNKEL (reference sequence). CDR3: CASSQEVRLAGDYEQYF. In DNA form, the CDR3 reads TGTGCCAGCAGCCAAGAAGTTAGGCTAGCGGGAGATTACGAGCAGTACTTC.

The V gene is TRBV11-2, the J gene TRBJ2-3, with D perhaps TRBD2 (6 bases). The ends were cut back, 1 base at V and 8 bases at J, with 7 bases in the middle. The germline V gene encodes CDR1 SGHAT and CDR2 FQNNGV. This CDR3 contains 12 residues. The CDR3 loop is CASSLGEVTQYF. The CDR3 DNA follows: TGTGCCAGCAGCTTAGGGGAGGTTACGCAGTATTTT.

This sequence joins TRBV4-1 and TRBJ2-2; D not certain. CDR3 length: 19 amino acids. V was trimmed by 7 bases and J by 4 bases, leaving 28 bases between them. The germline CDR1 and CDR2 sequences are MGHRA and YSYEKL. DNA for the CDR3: TGCGCCAGCACCTCAGCCGGCGGAGCAACAATCCGGAGCACCGGGGAGCTGTTTTTT. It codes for CASTSAGGATIRSTGELFF.

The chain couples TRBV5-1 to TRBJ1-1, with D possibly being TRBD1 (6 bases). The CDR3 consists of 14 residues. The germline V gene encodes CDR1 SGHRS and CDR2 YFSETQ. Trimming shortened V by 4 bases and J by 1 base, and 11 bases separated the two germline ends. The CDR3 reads CASSPGGRNTEAFF. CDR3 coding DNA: TGCGCCAGCAGCCCGGGGGGCAGGAACACTGAAGCTTTCTTT.

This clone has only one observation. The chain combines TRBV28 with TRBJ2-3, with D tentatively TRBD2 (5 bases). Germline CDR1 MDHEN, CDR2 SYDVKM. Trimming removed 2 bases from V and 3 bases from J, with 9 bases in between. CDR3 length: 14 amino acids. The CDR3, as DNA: TGTGCCAGCAGTTTAGGCGGGTATACAGATACGCAGTATTTT. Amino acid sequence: CASSLGGYTDTQYF.

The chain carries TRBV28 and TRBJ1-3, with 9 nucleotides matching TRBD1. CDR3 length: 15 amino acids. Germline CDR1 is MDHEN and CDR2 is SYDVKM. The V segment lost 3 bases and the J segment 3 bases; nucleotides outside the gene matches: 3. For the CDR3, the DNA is TGTGCCAGCAGTTTGTGGGGACAGGGTGGAAACACCATATATTTT. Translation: CASSLWGQGGNTIYF.

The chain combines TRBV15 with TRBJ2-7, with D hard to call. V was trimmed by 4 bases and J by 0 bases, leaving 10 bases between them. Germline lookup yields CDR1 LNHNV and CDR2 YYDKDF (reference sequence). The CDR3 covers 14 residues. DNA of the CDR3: TGTGCCACCAGCAAAGACAAGAGCTCCTACGAGCAGTACTTC. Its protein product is CATSKDKSSYEQYF.

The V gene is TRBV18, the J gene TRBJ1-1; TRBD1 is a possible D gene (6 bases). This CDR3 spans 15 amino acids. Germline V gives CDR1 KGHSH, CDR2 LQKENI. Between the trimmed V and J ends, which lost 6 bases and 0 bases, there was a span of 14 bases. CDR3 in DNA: TGTGCCAGCTCTCCTGGACAGTACATGAACACTGAAGCTTTCTTT. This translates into CASSPGQYMNTEAFF.

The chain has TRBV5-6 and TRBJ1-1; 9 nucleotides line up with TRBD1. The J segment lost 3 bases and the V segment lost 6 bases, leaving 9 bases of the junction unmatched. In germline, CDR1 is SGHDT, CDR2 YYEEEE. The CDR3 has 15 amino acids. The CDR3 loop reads CASKTTGGVYTEAFF. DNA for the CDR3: TGTGCCAGCAAGACGACAGGGGGTGTCTACACTGAAGCTTTCTTT.

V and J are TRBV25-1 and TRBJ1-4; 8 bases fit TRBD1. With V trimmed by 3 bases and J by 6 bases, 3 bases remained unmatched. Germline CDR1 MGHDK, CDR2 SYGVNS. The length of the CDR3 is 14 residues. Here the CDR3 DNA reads TGTGCCAGCAGTGATCCGGGACAGGATGAAAAACTGTTTTTT. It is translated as CASSDPGQDEKLFF. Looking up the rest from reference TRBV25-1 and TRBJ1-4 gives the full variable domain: EADIYQTPRYLVIGTGKKITLECSQTMGHDKMYWYQQDPGMELHLIHYSYGVNSTEKGDLSSESTVSRIRTEHFPLTLESARPSHTSQYLCASSDPGQDEKLFFGSGTQLSVL.

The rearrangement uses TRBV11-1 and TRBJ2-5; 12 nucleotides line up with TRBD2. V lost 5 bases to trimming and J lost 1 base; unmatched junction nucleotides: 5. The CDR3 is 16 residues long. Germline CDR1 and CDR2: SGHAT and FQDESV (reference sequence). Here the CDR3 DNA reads TGTGCCAGCAGCGCCGGACTAGCGGGGACCCAAGAGACCCAGTACTTC. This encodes CASSAGLAGTQETQYF. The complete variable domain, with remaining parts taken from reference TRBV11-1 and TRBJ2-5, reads EAEVAQSPRYKITEKSQAVAFWCDPISGHATLYWYRQILGQGPELLVQFQDESVVDDSQLPKDRFSAERLKGVDSTLKIQPAELGDSAMYLCASSAGLAGTQETQYFGPGTRLLVL.